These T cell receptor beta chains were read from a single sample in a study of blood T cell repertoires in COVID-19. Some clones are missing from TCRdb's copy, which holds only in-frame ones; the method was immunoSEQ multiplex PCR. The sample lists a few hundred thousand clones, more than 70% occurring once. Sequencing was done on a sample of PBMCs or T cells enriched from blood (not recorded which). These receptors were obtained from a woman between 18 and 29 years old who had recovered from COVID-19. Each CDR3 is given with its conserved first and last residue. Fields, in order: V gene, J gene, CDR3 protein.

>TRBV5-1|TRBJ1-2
CASSFGTGGVNGYGYTF
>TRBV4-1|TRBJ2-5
CASSQLPRETQYF
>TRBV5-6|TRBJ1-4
CASSTQEDNEKLFF
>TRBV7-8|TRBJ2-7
CASSSAGSGLAYEQYF
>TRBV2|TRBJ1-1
CASSLGGIGAEAFF
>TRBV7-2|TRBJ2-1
CASSTRTGAEQFF
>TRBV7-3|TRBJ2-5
CASSFTSGGPETQYF
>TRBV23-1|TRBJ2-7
CASSRLGDYEQYF
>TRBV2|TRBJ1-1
CASSEGHRAPEAFF
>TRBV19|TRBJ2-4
CASSMGQGAGNIQYF
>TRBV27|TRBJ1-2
CASSTRRRDGYTF
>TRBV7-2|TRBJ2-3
CASSPLGGALDTQYF
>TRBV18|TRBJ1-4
CASSRPLRQAREKLFF
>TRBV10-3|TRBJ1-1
CAISAGTGGRTEAFF
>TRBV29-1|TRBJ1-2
CSVGTGANYGYTF
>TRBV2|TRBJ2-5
CASSGLEQETQYF
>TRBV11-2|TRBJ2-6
CASSLTFLAGGSGANVLTF
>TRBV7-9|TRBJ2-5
CASSLEGFEGETQYF
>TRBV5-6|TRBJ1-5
CASSKRTGTDDQPQHF
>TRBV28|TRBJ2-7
CASSKGLLRNEQYF
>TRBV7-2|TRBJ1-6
CASSLSRGNSPLHF
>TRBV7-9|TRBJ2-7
CASSLANRADPYEQYF
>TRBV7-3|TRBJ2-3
CASSLLAGTQYF
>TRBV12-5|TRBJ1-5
CASGQRGDNQPQHF
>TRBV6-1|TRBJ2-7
CASSESSGGTTYEQYF
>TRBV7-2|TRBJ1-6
CASSQLTGTSSPLHF
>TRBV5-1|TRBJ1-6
CASSPRDTSSYNSPLHF
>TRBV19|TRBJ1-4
CASSPTGVFNEKLFF
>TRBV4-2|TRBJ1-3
CASSQVIYDSSYGNTIYF
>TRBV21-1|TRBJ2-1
CASRSGRAYNEQFF
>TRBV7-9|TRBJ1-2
CASSLGTVDGYTF
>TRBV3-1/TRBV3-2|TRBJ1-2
CASSQGIRGYGYTF
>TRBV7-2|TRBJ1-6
CASSLGGSFNSPLHF
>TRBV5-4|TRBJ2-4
CASSFGQGGAKNIQYF